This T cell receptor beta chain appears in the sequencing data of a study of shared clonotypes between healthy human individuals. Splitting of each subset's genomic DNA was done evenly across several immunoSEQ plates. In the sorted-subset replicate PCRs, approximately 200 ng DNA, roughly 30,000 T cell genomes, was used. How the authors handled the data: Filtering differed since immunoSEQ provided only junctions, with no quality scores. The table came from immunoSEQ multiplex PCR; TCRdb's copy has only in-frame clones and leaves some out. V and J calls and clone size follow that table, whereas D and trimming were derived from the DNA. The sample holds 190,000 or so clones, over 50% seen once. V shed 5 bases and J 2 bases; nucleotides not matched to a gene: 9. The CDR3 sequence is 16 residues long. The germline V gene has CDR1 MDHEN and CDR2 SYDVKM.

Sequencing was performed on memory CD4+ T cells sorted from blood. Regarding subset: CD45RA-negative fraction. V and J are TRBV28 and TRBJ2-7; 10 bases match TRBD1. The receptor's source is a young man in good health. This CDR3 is CASSRPGQGFTYEQYF. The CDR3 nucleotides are TGTGCCAGCAGTCGTCCGGGACAGGGGTTCACCTACGAGCAGTACTTC.